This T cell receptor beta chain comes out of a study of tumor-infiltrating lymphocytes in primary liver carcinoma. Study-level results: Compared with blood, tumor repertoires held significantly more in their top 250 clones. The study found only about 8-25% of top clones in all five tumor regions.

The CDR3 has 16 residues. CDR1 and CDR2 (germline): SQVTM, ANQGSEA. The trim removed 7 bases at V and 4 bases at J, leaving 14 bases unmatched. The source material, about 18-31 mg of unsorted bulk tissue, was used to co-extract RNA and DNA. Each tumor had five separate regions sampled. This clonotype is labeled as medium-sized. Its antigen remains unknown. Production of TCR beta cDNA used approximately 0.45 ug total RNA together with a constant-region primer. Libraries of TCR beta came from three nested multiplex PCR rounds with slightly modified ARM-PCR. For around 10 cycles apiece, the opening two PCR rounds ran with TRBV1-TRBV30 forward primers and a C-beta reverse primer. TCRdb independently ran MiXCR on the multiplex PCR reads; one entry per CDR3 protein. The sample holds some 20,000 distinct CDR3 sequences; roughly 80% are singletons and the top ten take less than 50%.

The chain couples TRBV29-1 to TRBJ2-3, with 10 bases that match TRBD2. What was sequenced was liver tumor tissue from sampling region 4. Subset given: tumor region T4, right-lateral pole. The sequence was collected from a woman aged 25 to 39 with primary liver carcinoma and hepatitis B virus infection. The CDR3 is CSASRASGSRSDTQYF. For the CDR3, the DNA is TGCAGCGCCTCCCGGGCTAGCGGGAGTAGATCAGATACGCAGTATTTT.